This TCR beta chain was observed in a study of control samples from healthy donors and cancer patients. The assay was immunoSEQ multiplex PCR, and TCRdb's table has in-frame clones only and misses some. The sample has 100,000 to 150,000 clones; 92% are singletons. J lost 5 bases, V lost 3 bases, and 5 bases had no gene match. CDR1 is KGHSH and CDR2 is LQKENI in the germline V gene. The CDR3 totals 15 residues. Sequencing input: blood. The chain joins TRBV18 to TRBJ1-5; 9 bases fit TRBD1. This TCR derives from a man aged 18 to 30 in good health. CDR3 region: CASSPRQGEDQPQHF. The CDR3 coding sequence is TGTGCCAGCTCACCGCGACAGGGGGAAGATCAGCCCCAGCATTTT.